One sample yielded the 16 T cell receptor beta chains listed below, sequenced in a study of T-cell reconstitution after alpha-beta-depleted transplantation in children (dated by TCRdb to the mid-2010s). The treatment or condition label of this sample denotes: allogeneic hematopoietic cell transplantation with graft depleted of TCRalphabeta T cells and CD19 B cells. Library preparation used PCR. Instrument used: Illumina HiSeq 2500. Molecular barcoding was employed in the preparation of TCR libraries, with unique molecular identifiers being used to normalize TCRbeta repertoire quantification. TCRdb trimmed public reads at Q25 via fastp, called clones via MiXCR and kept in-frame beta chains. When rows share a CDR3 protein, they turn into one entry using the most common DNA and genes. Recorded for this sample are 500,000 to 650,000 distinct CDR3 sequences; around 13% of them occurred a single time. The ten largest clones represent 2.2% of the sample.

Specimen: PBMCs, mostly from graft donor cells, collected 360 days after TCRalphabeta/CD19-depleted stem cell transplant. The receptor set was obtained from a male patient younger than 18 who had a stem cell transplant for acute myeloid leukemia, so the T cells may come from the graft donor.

The CDR3 reads CSVEDPWPGQGYNEGFF. CDR3 coding DNA: TGCAGCGTTGAAGATCCGTGGCCGGGACAGGGGTACAATGAGGGGTTCTTC. V and J are TRBV29-1 and TRBJ2-1, with 10 bases lining up with TRBD1. The V gene end was trimmed by 0 bases and the J gene end by 15 bases; junction bases not matched to a gene: 20. Germline values: CDR1 SQVTM, CDR2 ANQGSEA. The CDR3 has 17 amino acids.

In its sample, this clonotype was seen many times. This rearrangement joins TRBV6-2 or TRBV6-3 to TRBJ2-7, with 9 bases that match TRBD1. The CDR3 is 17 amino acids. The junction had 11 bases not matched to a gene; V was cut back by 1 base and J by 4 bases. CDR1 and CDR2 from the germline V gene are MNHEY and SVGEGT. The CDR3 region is CASSYLQRDREKYEQYF. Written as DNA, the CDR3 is TGTGCCAGCAGTTACTTACAGCGGGACAGGGAAAAGTACGAGCAGTACTTC.

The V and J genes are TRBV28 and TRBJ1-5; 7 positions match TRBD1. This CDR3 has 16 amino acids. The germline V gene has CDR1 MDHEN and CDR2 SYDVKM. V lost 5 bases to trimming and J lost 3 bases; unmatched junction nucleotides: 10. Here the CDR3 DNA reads TGTGCCAGCAGTAAGACTACAGGGGTTCTCAATCAGCCCCAGCATTTT. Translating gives CASSKTTGVLNQPQHF.

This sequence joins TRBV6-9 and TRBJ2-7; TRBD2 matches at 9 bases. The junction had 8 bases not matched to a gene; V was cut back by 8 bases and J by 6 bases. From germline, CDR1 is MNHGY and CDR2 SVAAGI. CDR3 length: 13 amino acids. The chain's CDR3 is CASGGGGDSEQYV. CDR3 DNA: TGTGCCAGCGGTGGCGGGGGGGACTCCGAGCAGTACGTC.

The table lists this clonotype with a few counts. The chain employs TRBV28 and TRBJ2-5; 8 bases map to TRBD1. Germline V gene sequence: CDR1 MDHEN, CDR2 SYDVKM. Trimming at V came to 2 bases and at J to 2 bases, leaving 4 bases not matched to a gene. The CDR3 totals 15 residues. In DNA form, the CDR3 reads TGTGCCAGCAGTTTAAGTGGGACAGGACAAGAGACCCAGTACTTC. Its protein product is CASSLSGTGQETQYF.

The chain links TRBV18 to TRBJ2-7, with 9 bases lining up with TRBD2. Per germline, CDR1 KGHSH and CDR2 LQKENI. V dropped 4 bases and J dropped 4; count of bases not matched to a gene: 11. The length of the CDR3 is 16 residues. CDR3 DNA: TGTGCCAGCTCACAACGGGGTAGCGGGGGACCTTACGAGCAGTACTTC. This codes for CASSQRGSGGPYEQYF.

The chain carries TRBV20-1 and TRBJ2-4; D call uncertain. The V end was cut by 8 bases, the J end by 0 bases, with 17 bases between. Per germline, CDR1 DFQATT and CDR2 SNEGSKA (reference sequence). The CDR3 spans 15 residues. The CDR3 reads CSPGSEGKAKNIQYF. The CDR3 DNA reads TGCAGTCCGGGTTCGGAAGGGAAAGCCAAAAACATTCAGTACTTC.

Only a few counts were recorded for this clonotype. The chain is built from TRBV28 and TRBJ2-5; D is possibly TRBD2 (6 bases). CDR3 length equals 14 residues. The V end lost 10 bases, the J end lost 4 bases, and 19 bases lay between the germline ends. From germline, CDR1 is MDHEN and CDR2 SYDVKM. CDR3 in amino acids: CATFPWDLRETQYF. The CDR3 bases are TGTGCCACCTTCCCTTGGGACTTGAGAGAGACCCAGTACTTC.

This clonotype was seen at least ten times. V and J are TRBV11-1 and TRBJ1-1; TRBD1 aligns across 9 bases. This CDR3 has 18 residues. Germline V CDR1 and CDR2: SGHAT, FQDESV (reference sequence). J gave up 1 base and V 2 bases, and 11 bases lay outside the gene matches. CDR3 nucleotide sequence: TGTGCCAGCAGCTTACGTTTCGGACAGGGGATACGGAACACTGAAGCTTTCTTT. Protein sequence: CASSLRFGQGIRNTEAFF.

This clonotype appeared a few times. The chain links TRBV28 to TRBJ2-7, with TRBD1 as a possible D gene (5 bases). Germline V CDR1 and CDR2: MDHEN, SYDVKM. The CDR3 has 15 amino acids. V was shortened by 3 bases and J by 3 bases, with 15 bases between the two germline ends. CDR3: CASSFDAGQLYEQYF. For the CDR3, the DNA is TGTGCCAGCAGTTTCGATGCAGGACAACTCTACGAGCAGTACTTC.

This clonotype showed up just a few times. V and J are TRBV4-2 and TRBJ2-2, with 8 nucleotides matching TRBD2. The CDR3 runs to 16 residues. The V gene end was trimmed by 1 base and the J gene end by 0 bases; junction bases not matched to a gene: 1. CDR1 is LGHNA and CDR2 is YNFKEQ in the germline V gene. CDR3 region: CASSQVTSANTGELFF. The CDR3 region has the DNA TGTGCCAGCAGCCAAGTGACTAGCGCGAACACCGGGGAGCTGTTTTTT.

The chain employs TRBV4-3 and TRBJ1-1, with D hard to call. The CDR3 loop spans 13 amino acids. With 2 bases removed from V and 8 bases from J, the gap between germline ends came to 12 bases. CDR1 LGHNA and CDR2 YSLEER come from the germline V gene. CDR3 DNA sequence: TGCGCCAGCAGCCAATCCCCTTTCGGGGAAGCTTTCTTT. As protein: CASSQSPFGEAFF.

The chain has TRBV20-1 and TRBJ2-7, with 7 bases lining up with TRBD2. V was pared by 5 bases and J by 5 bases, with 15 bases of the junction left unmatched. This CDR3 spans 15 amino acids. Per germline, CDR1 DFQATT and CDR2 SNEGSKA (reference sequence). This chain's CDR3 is CSAALGGGVTDEQYF. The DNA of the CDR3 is TGCAGTGCTGCCCTGGGGGGAGGGGTGACCGACGAGCAGTACTTC.

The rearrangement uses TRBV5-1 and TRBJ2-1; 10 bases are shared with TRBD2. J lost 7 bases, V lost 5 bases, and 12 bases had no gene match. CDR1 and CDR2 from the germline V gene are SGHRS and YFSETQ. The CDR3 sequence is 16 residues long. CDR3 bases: TGCGCCAGCAGTCTTTCTAGCGGGAGACCGGTTAATGAGCAGTTCTTC. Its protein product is CASSLSSGRPVNEQFF.

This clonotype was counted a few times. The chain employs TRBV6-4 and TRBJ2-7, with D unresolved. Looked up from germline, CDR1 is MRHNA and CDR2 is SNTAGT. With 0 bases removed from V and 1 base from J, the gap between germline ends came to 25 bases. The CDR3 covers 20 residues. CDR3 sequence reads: CASSDSFTPQKGMESYEQYF. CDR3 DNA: TGTGCCAGCAGTGACTCGTTTACCCCCCAGAAGGGTATGGAGTCCTACGAGCAGTACTTC.

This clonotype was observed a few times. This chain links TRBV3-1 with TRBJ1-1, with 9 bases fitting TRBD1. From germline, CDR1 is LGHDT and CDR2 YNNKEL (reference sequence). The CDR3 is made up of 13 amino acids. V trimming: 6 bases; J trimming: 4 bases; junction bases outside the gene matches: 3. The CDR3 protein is CASRQGAGTEAFF. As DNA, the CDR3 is TGTGCCAGCAGACAGGGGGCTGGCACTGAAGCTTTCTTT.